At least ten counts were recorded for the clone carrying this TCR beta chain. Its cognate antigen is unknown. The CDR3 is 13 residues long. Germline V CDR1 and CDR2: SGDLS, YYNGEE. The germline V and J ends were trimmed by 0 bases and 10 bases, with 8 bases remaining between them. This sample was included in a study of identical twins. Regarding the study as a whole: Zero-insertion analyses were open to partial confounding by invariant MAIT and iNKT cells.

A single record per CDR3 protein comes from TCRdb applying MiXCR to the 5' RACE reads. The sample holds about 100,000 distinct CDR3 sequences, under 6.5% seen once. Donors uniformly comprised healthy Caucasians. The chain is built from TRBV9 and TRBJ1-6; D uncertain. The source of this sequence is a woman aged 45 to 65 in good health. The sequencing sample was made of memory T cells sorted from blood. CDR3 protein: CASSVDSSSPLHF. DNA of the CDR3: TGTGCCAGCAGCGTAGACAGTTCGTCACCCCTCCACTTT. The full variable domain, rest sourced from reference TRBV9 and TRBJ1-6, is DSGVTQTPKHLITATGQRVTLRCSPRSGDLSVYWYQQSLDQGLQFLIQYYNGEERAKGNILERFSAQQFPDLHSELNLSSLELGDSALYFCASSVDSSSPLHFGNGTRLTVT.